These 20 T cell receptor beta chains were sequenced from one sample in a study of blood T cell repertoires in COVID-19 (dated by TCRdb to the early 2020s). The library was produced with the immunoSEQ multiplex PCR assay. Here the immuneACCESS table is served through TCRdb, limited to in-frame sequences with V and J called. Missing clones are a known gap in these copies; in checked studies unresolved V genes cover under half, and the rest lacks a known reason. Within this sample are tens of thousands of clones, with nearly 90% of them counted one time only. 3.4% of the sample comes from the top ten. Sequencing was performed on peripheral blood. The receptor source for this set is a woman aged 45-65 years with COVID-19, enrolled during active disease.

V is TRBV15 and J is TRBJ2-7; 12 nucleotides agree with TRBD1. CDR3 length equals 14 residues. Germline lookup yields CDR1 LNHNV and CDR2 YYDKDF (reference sequence). The V and J ends lost 7 bases and 4 bases, in that order; junction bases with no gene match: 5. The CDR3 region has the DNA TGTGCCACCACCCGGGACAGGGGGCTTTACGAGCAGTACTTC. Translating it yields CATTRDRGLYEQYF.

The chain links TRBV30 to TRBJ2-3; 7 nucleotides agree with TRBD2. Losses at the gene ends were 2 bases for V and 5 bases for J; bases not matched to a gene: 7. This CDR3 is 14 amino acids long. Germline V CDR1 and CDR2: GTSNPN, SVGIG (reference sequence). This chain's CDR3 is CAWSWSGTGDTQYF. For the CDR3, the DNA is TGTGCCTGGAGTTGGAGCGGGACCGGAGATACGCAGTATTTT.

The rearrangement uses TRBV4-1 and TRBJ1-2; D perhaps matches TRBD1 (6 bases). V was shortened by 6 bases and J by 5 bases, with 40 bases between the two germline ends. The CDR3 extends over 22 amino acids. CDR1 is MGHRA, CDR2 YSYEKL, per germline. CDR3 in DNA: TGCGCCAGCAGAAAGTATATCTCTGTAGGGGGAGGGGCCTCGAGTAATCCTTATGGCTACACCTTC. Amino acid sequence: CASRKYISVGGGASSNPYGYTF.

V usage is TRBV4-3 and J usage is TRBJ1-2, with D possibly TRBD1 on 5 matching bases. Trimming pared 1 base from V and 4 bases from J, leaving 16 bases between. Per germline, CDR1 LGHNA and CDR2 YSLEER. The CDR3 extends over 16 amino acids. The CDR3 region is CASSQVEGGAGYGYTF. CDR3 in DNA: TGCGCCAGCAGCCAAGTTGAGGGAGGGGCTGGCTATGGCTACACCTTC.

This sequence joins TRBV5-6 and TRBJ2-1; 10 nucleotides line up with TRBD2. V lost 2 bases and J lost 3; bases outside the gene matches: 2. Germline assignment: CDR1 SGHDT and CDR2 YYEEEE. The CDR3 covers 15 residues. CDR3 residues: CASSFGLAVYNEQFF. The CDR3 DNA reads TGTGCCAGCAGCTTCGGACTAGCGGTCTACAATGAGCAGTTCTTC.

The chain carries TRBV19 and TRBJ1-1, with D unresolved. This CDR3 spans 13 amino acids. CDR1 is LNHDA and CDR2 is SQIVND in the germline V gene (reference sequence). Trimming left V 5 bases short and J 4 bases short, with 11 bases between. The CDR3 nucleotides are TGTGCCAGTAGTGACACCCGGGGCACTGAAGCTTTCTTT. Protein product: CASSDTRGTEAFF. The full variable domain, its missing parts supplied by reference TRBV19 and TRBJ1-1, is DGGITQSPKYLFRKEGQNVTLSCEQNLNHDAMYWYRQDPGQGLRLIYYSQIVNDFQKGDIAEGYSVSREKKESFPLTVTSAQKNPTAFYLCASSDTRGTEAFFGQGTRLTVV.

The V and J genes are TRBV28 and TRBJ1-1, with D perhaps TRBD1 (5 bases). Trimming pared 6 bases from V and 0 bases from J, leaving 8 bases between. The CDR3 totals 13 residues. Per germline, CDR1 MDHEN and CDR2 SYDVKM. The CDR3 is CASRETVNTEAFF. The CDR3 coding sequence is TGTGCCAGCAGGGAGACAGTGAACACTGAAGCTTTCTTT.

The rearrangement uses TRBV9 and TRBJ2-2; TRBD2 matches 8 bases. CDR3 size: 16 residues. Germline CDR1 and CDR2: SGDLS and YYNGEE. The J segment lost 5 bases and the V segment lost 0 bases, leaving 6 bases of the junction unmatched. The CDR3: CASSVVSGSYTGELFF. DNA of the CDR3: TGTGCCAGCAGCGTAGTAAGCGGGAGTTATACCGGGGAGCTGTTTTTT. Filled out from reference TRBV9 and TRBJ2-2, the complete variable domain reads DSGVTQTPKHLITATGQRVTLRCSPRSGDLSVYWYQQSLDQGLQFLIQYYNGEERAKGNILERFSAQQFPDLHSELNLSSLELGDSALYFCASSVVSGSYTGELFFGEGSRLTVL.

The chain links TRBV19 to TRBJ2-5, with TRBD2 identical over 10 bases. The CDR3 sequence is 16 residues long. V trimming: 1 base; J trimming: 3 bases; junction bases outside the gene matches: 5. CDR1 is LNHDA, CDR2 SQIVND, per germline (reference sequence). CDR3 nucleotides: TGTGCCAGTAGTATAGGGCTAGCGGGAGAGAAAGAGACCCAGTACTTC. Translation: CASSIGLAGEKETQYF.

About this clone: The junction does not match germline at one end; this may be a read error. The V gene is TRBV19, the J gene TRBJ2-1, with 7 bases identical to TRBD1. CDR1 and CDR2 (germline): LNHDA, SQIVND (reference sequence). This CDR3 is built from 13 residues. The CDR3 DNA is TGTGCCAGTAGTGGCGGACTGACAGGGAGTGAGGTCTTC. It specifies CASSGGLTGSEVF.

The gene calls are TRBV7-3 and TRBJ2-7, with a weak D call TRBD2 (6 bases). Trimming removed 1 base at V and 7 bases at J, with 14 bases between. This CDR3 is built from 14 residues. The germline gives CDR1 SGHTA, CDR2 FQGTGA. The DNA of the CDR3 is TGTGCCAGCAGCTTAATAGGCAGGACTACGGAGCAGTACTTC. It yields the protein CASSLIGRTTEQYF.

In its sample, this clone was seen a few times. This chain links TRBV24-1 with TRBJ2-2; weak D call: TRBD1 (6 bases). Germline CDR1 reads KGHDR; CDR2 reads SFDVKD. V was clipped by 4 bases and J by 5 bases, with 7 bases between them. There are 13 residues in the CDR3. CDR3 sequence reads: CATSDRGTGELFF. Written as DNA, the CDR3 is TGTGCCACCAGTGACAGGGGAACCGGGGAGCTGTTTTTT.

V usage is TRBV6-6 and J usage is TRBJ1-5, with 9 bases aligning to TRBD1. The V gene end was trimmed by 2 bases and the J gene end by 5 bases; junction bases not matched to a gene: 4. Germline V gene data show CDR1 as MNHNY and CDR2 as SVGAGI (reference sequence). The CDR3 length is 15 residues. The CDR3 spells CASSYDRGRYQPQHF. Here the CDR3 DNA reads TGTGCCAGCAGTTACGACAGGGGGAGGTATCAGCCCCAGCATTTT.

This rearrangement joins TRBV5-4 to TRBJ2-1; TRBD2 might be the D (6 bases). CDR3 size: 14 residues. Germline V gives CDR1 SGHNT, CDR2 YYREEE (reference sequence). With 4 bases removed from V and 10 bases from J, the gap between germline ends came to 18 bases. The CDR3 nucleotides read TGTGCCAGCAGCCTGAGGCGGGATGGTGAAGAGCAGTTCTTC. This sequence encodes CASSLRRDGEEQFF.

The chain carries TRBV5-5 and TRBJ2-1; 10 bases line up with TRBD1. The V and J ends lost 4 bases and 8 bases, in that order; junction bases with no gene match: 6. The CDR3 runs 14 residues. Looked up from germline, CDR1 is SGHKS and CDR2 is YYEKEE (reference sequence). CDR3 region: CASSTWTGGDEQFF. DNA of the CDR3: TGTGCCAGCAGCACCTGGACAGGGGGGGATGAGCAGTTCTTC.

The CDR3 reads CASQSLAGGSYEQYF. The CDR3 DNA follows: TGTGCCAGCCAATCCTTAGCGGGAGGATCCTACGAGCAGTACTTC. The rearrangement uses TRBV19 and TRBJ2-7; 10 bases match TRBD2. The germline gives CDR1 LNHDA, CDR2 SQIVND (reference sequence). J gave up 1 base and V 9 bases, and 9 bases lay outside the gene matches. This CDR3 has 15 residues.

The chain joins TRBV5-8 to TRBJ1-6; 7 bases line up with TRBD1. Germline V CDR1 and CDR2: SGHTS, YDEGEE. The CDR3 extends over 17 amino acids. The V segment lost 0 bases and the J segment 7 bases; nucleotides outside the gene matches: 10. The CDR3 DNA reads as TGTGCCAGCAGCTTGGCCGGGACAGTGACGTGGAATTCACCCCTCCACTTT. This gives the protein CASSLAGTVTWNSPLHF. Using reference TRBV5-8 and TRBJ1-6 for the parts outside the CDR3, the full variable domain is EAGVTQSPTHLIKTRGQQATLRCSPISGHTSVYWYQQALGLGLQFLLWYDEGEERNRGNFPPRFSGRQFPNYSSELNVNALELEDSALYLCASSLAGTVTWNSPLHFGNGTRLTVT.

The rearrangement links TRBV27 to TRBJ2-6; the D gene is possibly TRBD2 (5 bases). CDR3 size: 17 residues. V lost 8 bases and J 1 base, leaving 18 bases between the germline ends. Germline lookup yields CDR1 MNHEY and CDR2 SMNVEV (reference sequence). The CDR3 DNA reads as TGTGCCAGCCGAGGGAAGGCCCTTCCGTCTGGGGCCAACGTCCTGACTTTC. Amino acid sequence: CASRGKALPSGANVLTF.

This clone appeared once. This chain links TRBV5-1 with TRBJ2-1; D is uncertain. The ends were cut back, 0 bases at V and 0 bases at J, with 10 bases in the middle. CDR3 length: 16 residues. Germline CDR1 is SGHRS and CDR2 is YFSETQ. The CDR3 coding sequence is TGCGCCAGCAGCTTGGCCATGCCGGGCTCCTACAATGAGCAGTTCTTC. Translated, it gives CASSLAMPGSYNEQFF.

The chain is built from TRBV18 and TRBJ2-7; 10 bases match TRBD1. This CDR3 spans 16 amino acids. Per germline, CDR1 KGHSH and CDR2 LQKENI. Trimming removed 6 bases from V and 4 bases from J; junction bases left unmatched: 12. The CDR3 sequence is CASSPTGGTGDYEQYF. DNA for the CDR3: TGTGCCAGCTCTCCCACGGGCGGGACAGGGGATTACGAGCAGTACTTC.